This TCR beta chain was captured in a study of blood T cells in healthy people across ages. CDR1 SGHDN and CDR2 FVKESK come from the germline V gene. The CDR3 runs to 14 residues. V shed 4 bases and J 8 bases; nucleotides not matched to a gene: 10. This clonotype was recorded a few times. For the second PCR, which ran for about 6 to 11 cycles, a sample-barcoded 5' primer and a J-beta primer mix were used. The yield of each sample was at least 2.5 million CDR3-containing paired-end reads. TCRdb re-called the 5' RACE reads with MiXCR, one entry per CDR3 protein. The data hold roughly 1.9 million distinct CDR3 sequences, with approximately 39% observed a single time.

This rearrangement joins TRBV14 to TRBJ1-1, with 7 bases lining up with TRBD1. This receptor was taken from a human donor in good health. Sequencing was performed on blood. The CDR3 DNA is TGTGCCAGCAGCCCCCATGGGGCAGGGGGGGAAGCTTTCTTT. It is translated as CASSPHGAGGEAFF.